This T cell receptor (beta chain) derives from a study of blood T cell repertoires in COVID-19. Study context: Both acute and convalescent COVID-19 samples were obtained from the United States, Italy and Spain. From T cells, B-cell-depleted T cells, or PBMCs came the material, which was cDNA or gDNA.

Trimming left V 2 bases short and J 6 bases short, with 7 bases between. The CDR3 consists of 12 residues. The V gene's germline CDR1 is MDHEN and CDR2 SYDVKM. In Seattle, patients joined the study during active infection and were tracked longitudinally. Per the original data handling: Estimation of nucleated cell counts was performed using reference gene primer amplification. Repertoires were generated with immunoSEQ multiplex PCR, while TCRdb's copy carries only in-frame clones and drops some. V, J and clone size were drawn from that table, and D and trimming were deduced from the DNA. This table holds some 290,000 clones, just under 90% found once.

The J gene is TRBJ1-1, the V gene TRBV28; weak D call: TRBD1 (5 bases). This TCR derives from a young woman with COVID-19, enrolled during active disease. What was sequenced was peripheral blood. The CDR3 sequence is CASSLGGAEAFF. CDR3 DNA: TGTGCCAGCAGTTTAGGGGGGGCTGAAGCTTTCTTT.